This T cell receptor (beta chain) was observed in a study of control samples from healthy donors and cancer patients. The data were produced by immunoSEQ multiplex PCR, yet TCRdb's version contains in-frame clones alone and is incomplete. Among 150,000 to 200,000 clones, about 94% were seen once, and the ten largest hold around 8.5%. The CDR3 extends over 13 amino acids. Per the germline V gene, CDR1 is MNHEY and CDR2 is SMNVEV (reference sequence). V lost 3 bases and J 0 bases, leaving 3 bases between the germline ends. The receptor's source is a woman aged 40-49 years in good health. The sequenced sample consisted of blood. The chain combines TRBV27 with TRBJ1-5, with D uncertain. The CDR3, as DNA: TGTGCCAGCAGTTTCAGTAGCAATCAGCCCCAGCATTTT. Its translation is CASSFSSNQPQHF.